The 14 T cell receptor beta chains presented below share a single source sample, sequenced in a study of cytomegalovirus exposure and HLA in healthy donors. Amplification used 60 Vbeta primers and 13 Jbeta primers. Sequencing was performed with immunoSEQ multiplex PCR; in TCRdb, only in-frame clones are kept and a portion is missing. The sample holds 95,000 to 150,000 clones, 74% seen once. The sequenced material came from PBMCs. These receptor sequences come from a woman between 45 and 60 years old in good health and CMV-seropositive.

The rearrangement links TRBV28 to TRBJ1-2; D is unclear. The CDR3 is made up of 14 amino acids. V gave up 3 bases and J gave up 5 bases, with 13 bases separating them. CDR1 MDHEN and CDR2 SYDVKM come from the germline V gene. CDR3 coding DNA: TGTGCCAGCAGTTTCACAAGGCACGGGTATGGCTACACCTTC. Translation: CASSFTRHGYGYTF.

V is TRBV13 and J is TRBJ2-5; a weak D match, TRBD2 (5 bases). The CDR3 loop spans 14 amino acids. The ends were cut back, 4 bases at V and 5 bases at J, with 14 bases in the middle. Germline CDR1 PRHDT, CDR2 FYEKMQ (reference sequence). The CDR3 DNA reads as TGTGCCAGCAGCTCACCTTCGCGAGGGGAGACCCAGTACTTC. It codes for CASSSPSRGETQYF.

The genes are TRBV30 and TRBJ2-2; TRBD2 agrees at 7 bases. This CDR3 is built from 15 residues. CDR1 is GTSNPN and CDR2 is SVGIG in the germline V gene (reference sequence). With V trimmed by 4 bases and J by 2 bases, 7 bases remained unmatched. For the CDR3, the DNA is TGTGCCTGGATGGGGGGGGGTCCAAACACCGGGGAGCTGTTTTTT. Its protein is CAWMGGGPNTGELFF.

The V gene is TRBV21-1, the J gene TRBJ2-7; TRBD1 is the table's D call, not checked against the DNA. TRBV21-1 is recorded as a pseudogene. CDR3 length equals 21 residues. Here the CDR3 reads CASSKRVHRGYTRVRTYEQYF. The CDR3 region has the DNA TGTGCCAGCAGCAAACGGGTCCACAGGGGTTACACCCGAGTACGCACCTACGAGCAGTACTTC.

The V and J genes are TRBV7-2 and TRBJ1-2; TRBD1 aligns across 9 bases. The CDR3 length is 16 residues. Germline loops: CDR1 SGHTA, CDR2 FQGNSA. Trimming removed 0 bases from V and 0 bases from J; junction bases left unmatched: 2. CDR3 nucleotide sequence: TGTGCCAGCAGCTTAGCCGGGACAGGGACTAACTATGGCTACACCTTC. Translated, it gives CASSLAGTGTNYGYTF.

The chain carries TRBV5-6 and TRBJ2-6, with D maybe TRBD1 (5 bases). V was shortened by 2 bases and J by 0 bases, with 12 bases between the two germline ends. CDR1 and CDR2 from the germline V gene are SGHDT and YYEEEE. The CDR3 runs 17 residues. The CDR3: CASSLGAALSGANVLTF. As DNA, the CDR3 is TGTGCCAGCAGCTTAGGGGCAGCTCTCTCTGGGGCCAACGTCCTGACTTTC.

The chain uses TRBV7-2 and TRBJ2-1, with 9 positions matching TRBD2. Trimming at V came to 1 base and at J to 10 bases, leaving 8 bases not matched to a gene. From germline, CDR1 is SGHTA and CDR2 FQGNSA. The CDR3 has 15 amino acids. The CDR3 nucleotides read TGTGCCAGCAGCTTAGAGTTGGTAGCGGGGGTAGAGCAGTTCTTC. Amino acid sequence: CASSLELVAGVEQFF.

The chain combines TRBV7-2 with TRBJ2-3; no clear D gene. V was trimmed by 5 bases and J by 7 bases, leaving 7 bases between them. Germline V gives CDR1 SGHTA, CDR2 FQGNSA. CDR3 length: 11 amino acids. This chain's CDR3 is CASSAGYTQYF. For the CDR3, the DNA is TGTGCCAGCAGCGCCGGGTATACGCAGTATTTT.

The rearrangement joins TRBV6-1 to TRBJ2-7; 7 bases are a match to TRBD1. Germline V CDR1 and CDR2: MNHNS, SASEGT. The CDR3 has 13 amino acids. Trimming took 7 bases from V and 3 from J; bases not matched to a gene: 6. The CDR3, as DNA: TGTGCCAGCAAGTTGGGACAGATCTACGAGCAGTACTTC. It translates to CASKLGQIYEQYF.

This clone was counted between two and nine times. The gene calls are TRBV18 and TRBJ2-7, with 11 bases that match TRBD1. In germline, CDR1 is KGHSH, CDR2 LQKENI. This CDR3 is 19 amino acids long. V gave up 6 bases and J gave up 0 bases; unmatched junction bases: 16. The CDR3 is CASSPVRGQGVFSSYEQYF. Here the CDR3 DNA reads TGTGCCAGCTCCCCAGTGAGGGGACAGGGGGTTTTTTCCTCCTACGAGCAGTACTTC.

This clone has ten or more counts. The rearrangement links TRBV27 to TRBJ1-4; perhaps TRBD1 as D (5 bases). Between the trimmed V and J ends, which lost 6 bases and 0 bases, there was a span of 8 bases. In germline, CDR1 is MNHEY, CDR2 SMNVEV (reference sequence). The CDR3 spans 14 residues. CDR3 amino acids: CASRSQATNEKLFF. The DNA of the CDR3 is TGTGCCAGCAGGTCACAGGCAACTAATGAAAAACTGTTTTTT.

The CDR3: CASSPSDRGFSETQYF. The DNA of the CDR3 is TGTGCCAGCAGCCCTAGCGACAGGGGTTTTTCAGAGACCCAGTACTTC. The chain has TRBV11-2 and TRBJ2-5; 8 nucleotides align to TRBD1. Per germline, CDR1 SGHAT and CDR2 FQNNGV. CDR3 length equals 16 residues. V was clipped by 5 bases and J by 4 bases; unmatched bases: 12.

Here the CDR3 DNA reads TGCAGCGTTATTACCAGGAACGAGCAGTACTTC. Its protein product is CSVITRNEQYF. The V gene is TRBV29-1, the J gene TRBJ2-7; no definite D call. The germline gives CDR1 SQVTM, CDR2 ANQGSEA. This CDR3 is 11 amino acids long. With 5 bases removed from V and 5 bases from J, the gap between germline ends came to 10 bases.

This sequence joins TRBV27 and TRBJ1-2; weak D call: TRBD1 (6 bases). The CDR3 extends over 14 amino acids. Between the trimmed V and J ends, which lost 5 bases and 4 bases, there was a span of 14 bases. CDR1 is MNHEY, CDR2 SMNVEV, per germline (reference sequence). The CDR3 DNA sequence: TGTGCCAGCAGTGTACAGGGCAAAGGCTATGGCTACACCTTC. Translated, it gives CASSVQGKGYGYTF.